The clone carrying this T cell receptor (beta chain) has a handful of counts. Its matching antigen is unknown. Sequenced material consisted of expressed TCRB transcripts (all of the isolated RNA was reverse transcribed). The data were produced by immunoSEQ multiplex PCR, yet TCRdb's version contains in-frame clones alone and is incomplete. The sample consists of 240,000 or so clones, roughly 30% of them appearing once. This sample is drawn from a study of beta chain features in type 1 diabetes. Study findings and constraints: A possible short-template PCR bias applies equally to patients and controls.

The CDR3 totals 18 residues. Germline V gene lookup returns CDR1 SGHTA and CDR2 FQGNSA. Trimming removed 3 bases from V and 2 bases from J; junction bases left unmatched: 15. Sequenced input: central memory CD4+ T cells from blood. The rearrangement uses TRBV7-2 and TRBJ2-5, with 7 bases lining up with TRBD1. This TCR came from a man aged 25 to 45 in good health. Written as DNA, the CDR3 is TGTGCCAGCAGCTTTATGGAAAGGGGGCGCCTTCCGCAAGAGACCCAGTACTTC. This translates into CASSFMERGRLPQETQYF.